This is a list of T cell receptor beta chains from one sample in a study of tumor and adjacent non-tumor tissue in lung cancer. TCRdb reprocessed the multiplex PCR reads via MiXCR and lists one record per CDR3 protein. The data contain 200,000 to 250,000 distinct CDR3 sequences, over 55% of them singletons. The specimen was lung tumor tissue. All receptors derive from a man between 60 and 75 years old with non-small cell lung cancer. CDR3s include the opening cysteine and the closing phenylalanine or tryptophan. Fields, in order: V gene, D gene, J gene, clone size, CDR3 DNA, CDR3 protein. The D gene is left open where the match is weak. A clone size is listed for some rows: how often the clone was seen (once, few, many), or a class if it is expanded.

>TRBV6-1|.|TRBJ1-6|many
TGTGCCAGCAGGGAGGGAGGCACAGGGAATTCACCCCTCCACTTT
CASREGGTGNSPLHF
>TRBV5-6|TRBD1|TRBJ1-1|.
TGTGCCAGCAGCTTGGACAGGGGGAACGTTGAAGCTTTCTTT
CASSLDRGNVEAFF
>TRBV28|TRBD2|TRBJ2-1|few
TGTGCCAGCAGTTCCCCCTCTAGCGGGGGCTACAATGAGCAGTTCTTC
CASSSPSSGGYNEQFF
>TRBV4-1|TRBD2|TRBJ2-1|.
TGCGCCAGCAGCCAAACTAGCGGGGGGTGGGGTGAGCAGTTCTTC
CASSQTSGGWGEQFF
>TRBV4-1|TRBD1|TRBJ2-4|.
TGCGCCAGCAGCCAGGGGGACAGTTTCCTAGCCAAAAACATTCAGTACTTC
CASSQGDSFLAKNIQYF
>TRBV4-3|.|TRBJ2-3|.
TGCGCCAGCAGCCAAGATTCCACAGATACGCAGTATTTT
CASSQDSTDTQYF
>TRBV12-3/TRBV12-4|.|TRBJ2-5|.
TGTGCCAGTAGTCAGGACTGGATTGGGGCCCAGTACTTC
CASSQDWIGAQYF
>TRBV20-1|.|TRBJ1-5|.
TGCAGTGCTAGAGAAGGGAATCAGGCCCAGCATTTT
CSAREGNQAQHF
>TRBV13|.|TRBJ2-4|.
TGTGCCAGCTGCGATGTGGCACGGAAAAACATTCAGTACTTC
CASCDVARKNIQYF
>TRBV12-3/TRBV12-4|.|TRBJ1-1|many
TGTGCCAGCAGTGCTGGACTAGGAGCTTTCTTT
CASSAGLGAFF
>TRBV4-1|TRBD2|TRBJ2-4|once
TGCGACAGCAGCCAAGATCTTCGGCTAGCGGGGCAAGCCAAAAACATTCAGTACTTC
CDSSQDLRLAGQAKNIQYF
>TRBV11-2|.|TRBJ2-2|many
TGTGCCAGCAGCGGGTCGGGGATAAACACCGGGGAGCTGTTTTTT
CASSGSGINTGELFF
>TRBV11-1|TRBD1|TRBJ1-4|few
TGTGTCAGCAGCCCCGGGACAGCCGATGAAAAACTATTTTTT
CVSSPGTADEKLFF
>TRBV10-2|.|TRBJ2-2|many
TGCGCCAGCAGGGGACGGGGAATAATGGCCGGGGAGCTGTTTTTT
CASRGRGIMAGELFF
>TRBV6-6|TRBD1|TRBJ2-4|.
TGTGCCAGCAGCTCACGGACAGGGCCCCAAAACAATCAGTACTTC
CASSSRTGPQNNQYF
>TRBV6-1|.|TRBJ2-5|many
TGTGCCAGCACAGAGCGGACCCTCCAAGAGACCCAGTACTTC
CASTERTLQETQYF
>TRBV12-3/TRBV12-4|TRBD2|TRBJ2-1|.
TGTGCCAGCAGTCCTACGCTGGGACTAGCGGCTATGTACAATGAGCAGTTCTTC
CASSPTLGLAAMYNEQFF
>TRBV20-1|TRBD2|TRBJ2-5|.
TGCAGTGCTAGAGAGCGGAGCGGGGTTCAAGAGACCCAGTACTTC
CSARERSGVQETQYF
>TRBV12-3/TRBV12-4|.|TRBJ2-2|few
TGTGCCAGCAGCCCTGGGGGACATTTCACCGGGGAGCTGTTTTTT
CASSPGGHFTGELFF
>TRBV28|.|TRBJ2-1|few
TGTGCCAGCAGTTTAGGGGACACCCCAGTGCGGCAGTTCTTC
CASSLGDTPVRQFF
>TRBV6-1|.|TRBJ2-3|.
TGTGCCAGCAGTGAACAAAGGAGGGCCAGGGAAGATACGCAGTATTTT
CASSEQRRAREDTQYF
>TRBV11-1|TRBD1|TRBJ1-4|.
TGTGCCAGCAGCCCCGGGACAGCCAATGAAAACCTGTTATTT
CASSPGTANENLLF